The source of this T cell receptor beta chain is a study of blood T cells in healthy people across ages. Study outcomes and limitations: The long-lived group displayed more naive CD4+ cells, plus higher diversity, than the aged donors did. From one million sequenced T cells, diversity estimates were lower bounds.

About 10 milliliters was the volume of peripheral blood drawn from each donor. The germline V and J ends were trimmed by 4 bases and 0 bases, with 15 bases remaining between them. Germline lookup yields CDR1 MGHRA and CDR2 YSYEKL. The CDR3 runs 16 residues. A second PCR of roughly 7 to 11 cycles used a sample-barcoded 5' primer and a J-beta primer mix. TCRdb redid the calling of the 5' RACE reads with MiXCR, one entry per CDR3 protein. The sample holds about 1.4 million distinct CDR3 sequences, around 59% seen once. This clonotype was picked up a small number of times. What it recognizes is unknown. This rearrangement joins TRBV4-1 to TRBJ1-1, with D perhaps TRBD1 (6 bases). The TCR was taken from a man between 18 and 29 years old in good health. The material sequenced was blood. Here the CDR3 reads CASSLLRDKLNTEAFF. In DNA, the CDR3 is TGCGCCAGCAGCCTTCTCCGGGACAAGCTGAACACTGAAGCTTTCTTT.